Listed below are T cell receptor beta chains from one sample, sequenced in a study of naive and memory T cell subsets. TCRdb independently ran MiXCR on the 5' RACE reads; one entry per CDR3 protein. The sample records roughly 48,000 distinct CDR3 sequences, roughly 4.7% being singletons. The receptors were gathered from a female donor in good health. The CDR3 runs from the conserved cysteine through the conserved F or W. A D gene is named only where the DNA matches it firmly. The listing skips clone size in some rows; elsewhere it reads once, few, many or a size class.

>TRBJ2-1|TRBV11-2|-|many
TGTGCCAGCAGCTTGACTAGTGGTGAGCAGTTCTTC
CASSLTSGEQFF
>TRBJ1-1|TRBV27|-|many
TGTGCCAGCAGTTTATTGGACAGCCGGAGCACTGAAGCTTTCTTT
CASSLLDSRSTEAFF
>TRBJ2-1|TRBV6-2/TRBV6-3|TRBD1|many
TGTGCCAGCATCGGACAGGGGGCGTATAATGAGCAGTTCTTC
CASIGQGAYNEQFF
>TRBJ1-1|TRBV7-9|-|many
TGTGCCAGCAGCTTACAGAGACAGAATGAAGCTTTCTTT
CASSLQRQNEAFF
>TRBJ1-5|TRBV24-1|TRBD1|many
TGTGCCACCAGTGATATCACAGGGGCACAGAATCAGCCCCAGCATTTT
CATSDITGAQNQPQHF
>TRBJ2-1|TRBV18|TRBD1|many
TGTGCCAGCTCACCGGGCCGGACAGGGGACAATGAGCAGTTCTTC
CASSPGRTGDNEQFF
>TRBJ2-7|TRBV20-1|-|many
TGCAGTGCTAGTCAAGGGGGGGTGTCCGAGCAGTACTTC
CSASQGGVSEQYF
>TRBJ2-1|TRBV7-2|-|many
TGTGCCAGCAGCCCGGGGCTAGCAGGCGGGGTCTTC
CASSPGLAGGVF
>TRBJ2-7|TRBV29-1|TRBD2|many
TGCAGCGTTGGGCCTAGCGGGAGTTCCGAGCAGTACTTC
CSVGPSGSSEQYF
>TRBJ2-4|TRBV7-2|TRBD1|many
TGTGCCAGCAGCTACGACAGGGGTAGAAACATTCAGTACTTC
CASSYDRGRNIQYF
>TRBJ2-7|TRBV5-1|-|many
TGCGCCAGCAGCTTGACCAACTACGAGCAGTACTTC
CASSLTNYEQYF
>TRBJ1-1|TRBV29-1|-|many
TGCAGCGCCGAGAGGGGAGACACTGAAGCTTTCTTT
CSAERGDTEAFF
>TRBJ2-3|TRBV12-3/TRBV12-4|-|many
TGTGCCAGCAGTTTGCAGAATACGCAGTATTTT
CASSLQNTQYF
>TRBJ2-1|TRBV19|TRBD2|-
TGTGCCAGTAGTAAGGGACTAGCGGCAGACAATGAGCAGTTCTTC
CASSKGLAADNEQFF
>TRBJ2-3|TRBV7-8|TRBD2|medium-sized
TGTGCCAGCAGGCCGTCGGGACTAGCGGGATCAGATACGCAGTATTTT
CASRPSGLAGSDTQYF
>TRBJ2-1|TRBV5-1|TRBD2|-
TGCGCCAGCAGTTCGAAACTAGCGGGAGGCGGGAATGAGCAGTTCTTC
CASSSKLAGGGNEQFF
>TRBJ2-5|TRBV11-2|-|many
TGTGCCAGCAGCTTCGAGGGGAGGCGCCAAGAGACCCAGTACTTC
CASSFEGRRQETQYF
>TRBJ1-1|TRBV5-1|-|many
TGCGCCAGCAGCCCAGGCCAGATGGCTGAAGCTTTCTTT
CASSPGQMAEAFF
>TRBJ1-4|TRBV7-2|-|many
TGTGCCAGCAGCCCAGTGCGCAGGATAGGAACGAACTCTAATGAAAAACTGTTTTTT
CASSPVRRIGTNSNEKLFF
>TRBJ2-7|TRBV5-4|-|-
TGTGCCAGCAGCAAGGGAGGTGAGTCCTCCTACGAGCAGTACTTC
CASSKGGESSYEQYF
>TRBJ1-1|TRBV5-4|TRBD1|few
TGTGCCAGCAGCTTGGGGGACAGGGAAGCTTTCTTT
CASSLGDREAFF
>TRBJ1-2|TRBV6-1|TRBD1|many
TGTGCCATCCTCCTCCAACAGGGGACCTATGGCTACACCTTC
CAILLQQGTYGYTF
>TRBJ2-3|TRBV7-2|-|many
TGTGCCAGCAGCTGGGGGGAGGTAGCGGTTCGCACAGATACGCAGTATTTT
CASSWGEVAVRTDTQYF
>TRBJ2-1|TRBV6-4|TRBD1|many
TGTGCCAGCAGTGTCGAGACAGGGGGCGCCCCTTCCTTC
CASSVETGGAPSF
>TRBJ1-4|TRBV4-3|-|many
TGCGCCAGCAGCCAAGATCTGGACACAGCAACTAATGAAAAACTGTTTTTT
CASSQDLDTATNEKLFF
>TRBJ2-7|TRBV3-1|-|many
TGTGCCAGCAGCCAAGTAGTATCAGCGGACAAACACTCCTACGAGCAGTACTTC
CASSQVVSADKHSYEQYF
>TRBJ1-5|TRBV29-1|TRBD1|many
TGCAGCGTTGCCTTGGGACAGGGTAGCAATCAGCCCCAGCATTTT
CSVALGQGSNQPQHF
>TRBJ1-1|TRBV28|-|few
TGTGCCAGCAGTCAGGTGACAGCAGCTAACACTGAAGCTTTCTTT
CASSQVTAANTEAFF
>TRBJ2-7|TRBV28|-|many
TGTGCCAGCAGAGCGGAAGGGACCTACGAGCAGTACTTC
CASRAEGTYEQYF
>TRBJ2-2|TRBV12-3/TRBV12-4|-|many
TGTGCCAGCAGTTTAACCGGGGCGAACACCGGGGAGCTGTTTTTT
CASSLTGANTGELFF
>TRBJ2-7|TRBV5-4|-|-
TGCGCCAGCAGCTTGGCGGTCAACGAGCAGTACTTC
CASSLAVNEQYF
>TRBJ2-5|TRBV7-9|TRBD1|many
TGTGCCAGCAGGTACAGGGGCGCCGAAGAGACCCAGTACTTC
CASRYRGAEETQYF
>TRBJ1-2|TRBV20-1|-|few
TGCAGTGCTAGAGGGTCCGACGGTCCTAATGGCTACACCTTC
CSARGSDGPNGYTF
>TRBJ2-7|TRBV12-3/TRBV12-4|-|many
TGTGCCAGCAGTTTAGCGGGGATGGGTGGATACGAGCAGTACTTC
CASSLAGMGGYEQYF
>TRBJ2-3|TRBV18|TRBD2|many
TGTGCCAGCTCTAACCAGCAGCTAGCGGGAGACCCGACTAGCACAGATACGCAGTATTTT
CASSNQQLAGDPTSTDTQYF
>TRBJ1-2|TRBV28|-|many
TGTGCCAGCAGTTCCCCCCCCCGTGGGGGGGATGGCTACACCTTC
CASSSPPRGGDGYTF
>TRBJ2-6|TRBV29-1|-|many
TGCAGCGTTGAAGAACGAGGGGCCAACGTCCTGACTTTC
CSVEERGANVLTF
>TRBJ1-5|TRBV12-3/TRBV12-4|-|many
TGTGCCAGCAGTTCGGACCAGGTTGGCAATCAGCCCCAGCATTTT
CASSSDQVGNQPQHF
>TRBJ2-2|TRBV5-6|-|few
TGTGCCAGCAGCCCCGCGGCGGGCACCGGGGAGCTGTTTTTT
CASSPAAGTGELFF
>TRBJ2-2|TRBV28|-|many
TGTGCCAGCACCGTAAATACCGGGGAGCTGTTTTTT
CASTVNTGELFF
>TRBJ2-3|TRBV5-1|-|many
TGCGCCAGCAGCTGGGACCCGGGAGCGGATACGCAGTATTTT
CASSWDPGADTQYF
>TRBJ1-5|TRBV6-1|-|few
TGTGCCACCTTAGCCGCCGGGACCGCGGGCAATCAGCCCCAGCATTTT
CATLAAGTAGNQPQHF
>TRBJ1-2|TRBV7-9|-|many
TGTGCCAGCAGCTCCGTCACGAGGGACTATGGCTACACCTTC
CASSSVTRDYGYTF
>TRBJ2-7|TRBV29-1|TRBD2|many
TGCAGCGTTGTCGGATGGGGGGGGTACGAGCAGTACTTC
CSVVGWGGYEQYF
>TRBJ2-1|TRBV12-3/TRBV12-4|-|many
TGTGCCAGCAGTTTGTCAAGTAATGAGCAGTTCTTC
CASSLSSNEQFF
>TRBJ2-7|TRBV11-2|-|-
TGTGCCAGCAGCTTAATAGGCCCCAGCTCCTACGAGCAGTACTTC
CASSLIGPSSYEQYF
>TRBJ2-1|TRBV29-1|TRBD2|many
TGCAGCGTTGGAGGGACTAGCCGAATCAATGAGCAGTTCTTC
CSVGGTSRINEQFF
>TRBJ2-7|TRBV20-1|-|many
TGCAGTGCTAGAGATCGAGAGGGGCCAAATCAGTCCGAGCAGTACTTC
CSARDREGPNQSEQYF
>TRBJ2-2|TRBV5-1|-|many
TGCGCCAGCAGCTTAGCGGTGGGCGGCGCGAACACCGGGGAGCTGTTTTTT
CASSLAVGGANTGELFF
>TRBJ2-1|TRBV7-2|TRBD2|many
TGTGCCAGCAGCTTAGGACTAGCGGGAAGCCCCAATGAGCAGTTCTTC
CASSLGLAGSPNEQFF
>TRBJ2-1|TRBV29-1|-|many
TGCAGCGCCGGAAAGCGAACGGGGTTCGGGGGATCCTACAATGAGCAGTTCTTC
CSAGKRTGFGGSYNEQFF